This T cell receptor beta chain is from a study of cytomegalovirus exposure and HLA in healthy donors. Broader study findings: In an earlier analysis, productive rearrangement rates for most beta V segments clustered near 87% or 30%.

As regards this clone: What it binds is unknown.

CDR3 length: 15 residues. CDR1 is SGHTA, CDR2 FQGNSA, per germline. PCR used 60 Vbeta primers and 13 Jbeta primers. Source study methods: In a later analysis, of some 80 million unique beta chains, around 11 million appeared in at least two donors. Generated by immunoSEQ multiplex PCR, the TCRdb table keeps only in-frame clones and is missing some. The V and J calls and clone size are taken from that table; D and trimming were inferred from the DNA. The listing records 70,000 or so clones. V usage is TRBV7-2 and J usage is TRBJ1-3, with D unclear. The DNA end favors TRBJ2-2, so the J call may be wrong. The material sequenced was PBMCs. The receptor comes from a middle-aged man in good health and CMV-seronegative. Written as DNA, the CDR3 is TGTGCCAGCAGTATTCTAAGGGTTGGCACCGGGGAGCTGTTTTTT. It yields the protein CASSILRVGTGELFF.